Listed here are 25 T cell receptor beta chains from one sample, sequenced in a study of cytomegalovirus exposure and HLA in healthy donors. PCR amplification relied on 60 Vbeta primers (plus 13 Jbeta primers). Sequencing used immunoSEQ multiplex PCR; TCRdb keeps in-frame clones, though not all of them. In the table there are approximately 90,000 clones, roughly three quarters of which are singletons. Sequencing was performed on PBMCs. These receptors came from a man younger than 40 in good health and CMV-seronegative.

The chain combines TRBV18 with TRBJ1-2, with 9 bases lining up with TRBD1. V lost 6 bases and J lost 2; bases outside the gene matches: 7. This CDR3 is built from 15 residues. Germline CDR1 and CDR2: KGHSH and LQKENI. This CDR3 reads CASSLGTGLNYGYTF. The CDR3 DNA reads TGTGCCAGCTCTCTTGGGACAGGGCTCAACTATGGCTACACCTTC.

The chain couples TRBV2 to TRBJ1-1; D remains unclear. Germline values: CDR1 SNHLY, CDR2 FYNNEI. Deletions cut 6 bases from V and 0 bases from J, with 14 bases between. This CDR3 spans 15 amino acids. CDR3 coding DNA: TGTGCCAGCAGGCCACTGGGAGGCCTGAACACTGAAGCTTTCTTT. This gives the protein CASRPLGGLNTEAFF.

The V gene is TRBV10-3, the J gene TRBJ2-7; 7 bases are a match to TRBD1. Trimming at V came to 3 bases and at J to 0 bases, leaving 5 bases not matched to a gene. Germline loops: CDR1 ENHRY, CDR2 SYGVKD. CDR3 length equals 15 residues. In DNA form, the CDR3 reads TGTGCCATCAGTGAAACCGGGACAGTCTCCTACGAGCAGTACTTC. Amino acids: CAISETGTVSYEQYF.

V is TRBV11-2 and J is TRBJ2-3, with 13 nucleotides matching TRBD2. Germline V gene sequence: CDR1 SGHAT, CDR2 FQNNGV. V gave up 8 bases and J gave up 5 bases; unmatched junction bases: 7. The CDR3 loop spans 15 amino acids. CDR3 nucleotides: TGTGCCAGCGGTGGACTAGCGGGGGCGGTAGATACGCAGTATTTT. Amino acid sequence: CASGGLAGAVDTQYF.

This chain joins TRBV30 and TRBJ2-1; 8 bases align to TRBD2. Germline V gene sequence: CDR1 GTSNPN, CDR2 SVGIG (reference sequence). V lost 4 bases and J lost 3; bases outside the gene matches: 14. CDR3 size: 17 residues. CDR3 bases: TGTGCCTGGACCAAACCTTTAGCGGGAAGATTCTACAATGAGCAGTTCTTC. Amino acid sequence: CAWTKPLAGRFYNEQFF.

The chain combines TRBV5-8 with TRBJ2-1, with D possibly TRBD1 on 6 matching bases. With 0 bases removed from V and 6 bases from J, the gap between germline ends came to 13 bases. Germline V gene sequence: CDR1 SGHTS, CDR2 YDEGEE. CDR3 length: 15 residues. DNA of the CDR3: TGTGCCAGCAGCTTGGAACAGGGTTGGATCAATGAGCAGTTCTTC. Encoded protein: CASSLEQGWINEQFF.

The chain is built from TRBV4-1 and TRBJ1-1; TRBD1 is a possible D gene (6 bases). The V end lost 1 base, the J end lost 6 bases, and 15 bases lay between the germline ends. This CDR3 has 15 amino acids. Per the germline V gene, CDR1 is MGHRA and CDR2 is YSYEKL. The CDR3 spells CASSQVPGEYAEAFF. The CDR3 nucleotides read TGCGCCAGCAGCCAAGTTCCAGGGGAATACGCTGAAGCTTTCTTT.

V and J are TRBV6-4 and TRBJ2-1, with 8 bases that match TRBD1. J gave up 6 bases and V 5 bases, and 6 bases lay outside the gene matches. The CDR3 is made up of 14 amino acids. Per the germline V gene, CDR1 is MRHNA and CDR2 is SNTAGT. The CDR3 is CASSLTGTGNEQFF. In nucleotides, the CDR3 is TGTGCCAGCAGTCTGACAGGGACAGGCAATGAGCAGTTCTTC.

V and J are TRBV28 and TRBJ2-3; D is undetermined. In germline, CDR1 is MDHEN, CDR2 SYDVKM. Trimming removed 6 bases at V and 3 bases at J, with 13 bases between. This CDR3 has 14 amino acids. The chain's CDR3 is CASSSSVGTDTQYF. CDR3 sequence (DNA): TGTGCCAGCAGCAGTTCCGTCGGGACAGATACGCAGTATTTT.

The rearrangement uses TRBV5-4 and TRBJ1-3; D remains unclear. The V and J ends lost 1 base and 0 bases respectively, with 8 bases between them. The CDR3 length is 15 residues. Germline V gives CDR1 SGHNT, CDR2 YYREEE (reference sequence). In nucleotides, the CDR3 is TGTGCCAGCAGCTTGTGGGCAAACTCTGGAAACACCATATATTTT. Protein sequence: CASSLWANSGNTIYF.

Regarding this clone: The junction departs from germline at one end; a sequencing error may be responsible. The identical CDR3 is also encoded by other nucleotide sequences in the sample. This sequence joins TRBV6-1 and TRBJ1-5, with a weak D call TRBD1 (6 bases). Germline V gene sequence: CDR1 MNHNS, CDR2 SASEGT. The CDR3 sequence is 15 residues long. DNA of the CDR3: TGTGCCAGCAGTGGGACAGTCCTTAACAATCAGCCCCAGCACTTT. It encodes CASSGTVLNNQPQHF.

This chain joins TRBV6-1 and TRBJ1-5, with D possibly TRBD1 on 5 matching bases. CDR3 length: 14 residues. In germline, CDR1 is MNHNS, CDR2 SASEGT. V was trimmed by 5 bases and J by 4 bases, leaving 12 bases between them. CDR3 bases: TGTGCCAGCAGTTTCTCAGGGCAAAATCAGCCCCAGCATTTT. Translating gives CASSFSGQNQPQHF.

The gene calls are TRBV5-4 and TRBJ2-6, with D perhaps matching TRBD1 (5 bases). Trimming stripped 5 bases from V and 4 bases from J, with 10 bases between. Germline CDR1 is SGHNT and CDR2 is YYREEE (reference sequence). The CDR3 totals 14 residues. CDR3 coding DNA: TGTGCCAGCAGTGACAGTTTCGGGGCCAACGTCCTGACTTTC. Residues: CASSDSFGANVLTF.

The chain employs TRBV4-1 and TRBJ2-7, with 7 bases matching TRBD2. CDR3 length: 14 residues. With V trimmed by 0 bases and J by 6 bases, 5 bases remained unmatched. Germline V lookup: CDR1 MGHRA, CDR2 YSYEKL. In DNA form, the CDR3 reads TGCGCCAGCAGCCAAGAAGTGGGAGGGATCGAGCAGTACTTC. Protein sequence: CASSQEVGGIEQYF.

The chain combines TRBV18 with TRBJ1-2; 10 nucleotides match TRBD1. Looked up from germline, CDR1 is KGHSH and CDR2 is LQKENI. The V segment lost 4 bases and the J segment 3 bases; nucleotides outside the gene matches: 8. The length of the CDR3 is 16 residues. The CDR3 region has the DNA TGTGCCAGCTCACTTGGGGACAGGGGAGAGGACTATGGCTACACCTTC. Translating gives CASSLGDRGEDYGYTF.

CDR3 bases: TGTGCCAGCAGCCCCCACGGTCGGGGACTTACTCGCTCCTACGAGCAGTACTTC. Translated, it gives CASSPHGRGLTRSYEQYF. This sequence joins TRBV13 and TRBJ2-7, with D possibly being TRBD2 (6 bases). CDR3 length: 18 amino acids. V shed 5 bases and J shed 0 bases, with 23 bases lying between them. The germline CDR1 and CDR2 sequences are PRHDT and FYEKMQ (reference sequence).

CDR3 sequence (DNA): TGTGCCAGCAGCGATCGCGGGGAACTGGGGACAGGCGGCACTGAAGCTTTCTTT. This gives the protein CASSDRGELGTGGTEAFF. This chain joins TRBV9 and TRBJ1-1; 8 bases agree with TRBD1. V trimming: 3 bases; J trimming: 4 bases; junction bases outside the gene matches: 17. The CDR3 consists of 18 residues. Germline V gene lookup returns CDR1 SGDLS and CDR2 YYNGEE.

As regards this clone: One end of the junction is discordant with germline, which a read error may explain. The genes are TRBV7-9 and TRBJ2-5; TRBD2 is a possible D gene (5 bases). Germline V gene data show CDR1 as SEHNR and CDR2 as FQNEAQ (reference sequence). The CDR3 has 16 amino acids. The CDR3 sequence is CSSSLLSLGRAGTQYF. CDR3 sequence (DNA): TGTTCCAGCAGCTTACTTTCTTTGGGCCGGGCGGGGACCCAGTACTTC.

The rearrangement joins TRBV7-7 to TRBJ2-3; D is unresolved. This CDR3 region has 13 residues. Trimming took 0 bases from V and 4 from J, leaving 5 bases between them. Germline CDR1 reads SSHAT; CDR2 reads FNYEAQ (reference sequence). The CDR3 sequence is CASSLAAADTQYF. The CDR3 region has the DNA TGTGCCAGCAGCTTAGCGGCTGCAGATACGCAGTATTTT. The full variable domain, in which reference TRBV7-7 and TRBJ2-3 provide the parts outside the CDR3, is GAGVSQSPRYKVTKRGQDVTLRCDPISSHATLYWYQQALGQGPEFLTYFNYEAQPDKSGLPSDRFSAERPEGSISTLTIQRTEQRDSAMYRCASSLAAADTQYFGPGTRLTVL.

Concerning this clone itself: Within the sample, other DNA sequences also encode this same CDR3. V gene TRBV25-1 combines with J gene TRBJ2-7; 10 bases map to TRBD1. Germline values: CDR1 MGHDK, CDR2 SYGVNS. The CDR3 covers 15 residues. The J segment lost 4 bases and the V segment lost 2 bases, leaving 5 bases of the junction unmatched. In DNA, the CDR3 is TGTGCCAGCAGTGAACTGGGACAGGGGATGTACGAGCAGTACTTC. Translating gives CASSELGQGMYEQYF.

The CDR3 region is CAWRPGRGLSNYGYTF. The CDR3 DNA sequence: TGTGCCTGGAGACCAGGGAGGGGCCTTTCTAACTATGGCTACACCTTC. This chain connects TRBV30 to TRBJ1-2; D is perhaps TRBD1 (5 bases). The CDR3 contains 16 residues. The ends were cut back, 3 bases at V and 0 bases at J, with 17 bases in the middle. The germline gives CDR1 GTSNPN, CDR2 SVGIG (reference sequence).

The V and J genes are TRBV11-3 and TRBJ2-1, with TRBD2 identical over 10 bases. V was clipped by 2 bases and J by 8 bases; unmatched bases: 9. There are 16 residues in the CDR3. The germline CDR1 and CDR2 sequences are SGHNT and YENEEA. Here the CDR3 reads CASSLRPAGGVDEQFF. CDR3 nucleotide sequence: TGTGCCAGCAGCTTAAGGCCAGCGGGAGGGGTCGATGAGCAGTTCTTC.

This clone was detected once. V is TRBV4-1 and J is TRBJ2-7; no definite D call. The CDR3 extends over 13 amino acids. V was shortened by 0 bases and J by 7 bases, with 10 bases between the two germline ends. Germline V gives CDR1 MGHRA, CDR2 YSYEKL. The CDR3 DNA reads TGCGCCAGCAGCCAAGAGGTAGCCGGTGAGCAGTACTTC. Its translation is CASSQEVAGEQYF.

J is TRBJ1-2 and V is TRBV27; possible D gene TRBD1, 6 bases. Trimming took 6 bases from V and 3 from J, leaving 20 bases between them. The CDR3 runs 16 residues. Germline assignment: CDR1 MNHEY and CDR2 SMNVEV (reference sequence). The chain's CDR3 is CASSTIRQAAYYGYTF. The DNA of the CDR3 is TGTGCCAGCAGCACTATTCGACAGGCAGCCTACTATGGCTACACCTTC.

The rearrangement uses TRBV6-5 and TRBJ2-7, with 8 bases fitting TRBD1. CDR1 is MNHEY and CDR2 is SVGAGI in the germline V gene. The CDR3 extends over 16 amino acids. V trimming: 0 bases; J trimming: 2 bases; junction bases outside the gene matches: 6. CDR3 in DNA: TGTGCCAGCAGTTACTCTGGGACAGGTCTTACCTACGAGCAGTACTTC. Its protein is CASSYSGTGLTYEQYF.